A single sample gave rise to the 24 T cell receptor beta chains below, sequenced in a study of blood T cells in healthy people across ages. The second PCR ran about 6 to 11 cycles with a sample-barcoded 5' primer and J-beta primers. Each CDR3 protein is one row after TCRdb ran MiXCR on the 5' RACE reads. The data show 1 million to 1.2 million distinct CDR3 sequences, about two fifths seen once. The specimen sequenced was blood. These receptors were collected from a man between 18 and 35 years old in good health.

The chain has TRBV6-6 and TRBJ1-1, with a tentative D call TRBD1 (5 bases). Per the germline V gene, CDR1 is MNHNY and CDR2 is SVGAGI (reference sequence). The CDR3 length is 15 residues. V was pared by 6 bases and J by 0 bases, with 14 bases between. CDR3 sequence: CASRGTDLMNTEAFF. The CDR3 nucleotides read TGTGCCAGCAGGGGGACGGACTTAATGAACACTGAAGCTTTCTTT.

This clonotype has a handful of counts. The chain has TRBV2 and TRBJ2-1; D is uncertain. Trimming took off 6 bases at V and 10 bases at J, with 22 bases between the two ends. The germline gives CDR1 SNHLY, CDR2 FYNNEI. This CDR3 has 15 amino acids. The CDR3 nucleotides read TGTGCCAGCAGGGTACAAGGTATCCCCAATGAGGAGCAGTTCTTC. Amino acid sequence: CASRVQGIPNEEQFF.

This rearrangement joins TRBV6-1 to TRBJ1-5, with D tentatively TRBD1 (6 bases). V was pared by 6 bases and J by 7 bases, with 10 bases between. The CDR3 totals 12 residues. Germline lookup yields CDR1 MNHNS and CDR2 SASEGT. The CDR3 sequence: CASRTQGQPQHF. Written as DNA, the CDR3 is TGTGCCAGCAGGACACAGGGCCAGCCCCAGCATTTT.

The CDR3 bases are TGCAGTGCTAGAGGGGGGGGGCGAGGTGAGCAGTTCTTC. Encoded protein: CSARGGGRGEQFF. V usage is TRBV20-1 and J usage is TRBJ2-1, with D tentatively TRBD2 (7 bases). CDR1 and CDR2 (germline): DFQATT, SNEGSKA (reference sequence). V lost 1 base and J 9 bases, leaving 13 bases between the germline ends. This CDR3 comprises 13 residues.

This chain uses TRBV12-3 or TRBV12-4 with TRBJ1-5; tentatively, D is TRBD1 (5 bases). The CDR3 loop spans 16 amino acids. V lost 2 bases and J 3 bases, leaving 14 bases between the germline ends. The CDR3 sequence is CASSLNSGGANQPQHF. CDR3 bases: TGTGCCAGCAGTTTAAATAGCGGGGGTGCCAATCAGCCCCAGCATTTT.

The sample holds a few counts of this clonotype. This chain links TRBV7-6 with TRBJ2-2; D gene unclear. The CDR3 is made up of 16 amino acids. Trimming left V 5 bases short and J 1 base short, with 14 bases between. Germline V gene data show CDR1 as SGHVS and CDR2 as FNYEAQ. This CDR3 is CASSTVVRRNTGELFF. For the CDR3, the DNA is TGTGCCAGCAGCACCGTTGTACGGCGGAACACCGGGGAGCTGTTTTTT.

In this sample, this clonotype turned up a few times. The chain carries TRBV28 and TRBJ2-3; D gene unclear. V was clipped by 5 bases and J by 3 bases, with 12 bases between them. Germline-derived CDR1 and CDR2 are MDHEN and SYDVKM. This CDR3 has 14 residues. As DNA, the CDR3 is TGTGCCAGCAGTCCCCCGTGGAGTACAGATACGCAGTATTTT. This sequence encodes CASSPPWSTDTQYF.

This clonotype was counted once. J is TRBJ1-1 and V is TRBV6-5, with TRBD1 matching 7 bases. The CDR3 totals 14 residues. J gave up 5 bases and V 5 bases, and 8 bases lay outside the gene matches. Germline CDR1 is MNHEY and CDR2 is SVGAGI. The CDR3 nucleotides read TGTGCCAGCAGTGCCGACAGGGCCTTGACTGAAGCTTTCTTT. It is translated as CASSADRALTEAFF.

The chain has TRBV11-2 and TRBJ2-4, with a tentative D call TRBD1 (6 bases). V lost 3 bases to trimming and J lost 2 bases, with 14 bases between them. Germline CDR1 reads SGHAT; CDR2 reads FQNNGV. The CDR3 extends over 16 amino acids. CDR3 amino acids: CASSFTPTGTKNIQYF. The CDR3 DNA reads as TGTGCCAGCAGCTTTACCCCCACAGGGACCAAAAACATTCAGTACTTC.

The chain recombines TRBV20-1 with TRBJ2-4; 9 bases are a match to TRBD2. Germline trimming cut 1 base from V and 0 bases from J; bases unmatched to any gene: 7. The CDR3 is 17 amino acids. CDR1 and CDR2 (germline): DFQATT, SNEGSKA (reference sequence). In nucleotides, the CDR3 is TGCAGTGCTAGAGTTCCTAGCGGGGCGCTAGCCAAAAACATTCAGTACTTC. It yields the protein CSARVPSGALAKNIQYF.

The V call is TRBV5-1, the J call TRBJ2-3; D gene ambiguous. The CDR3 covers 16 residues. Germline lookup yields CDR1 SGHRS and CDR2 YFSETQ. Trimming left V 0 bases short and J 0 bases short, with 11 bases between. The CDR3 DNA is TGCGCCAGCAGCTTGGCCTTTAGCAGTAGCACAGATACGCAGTATTTT. This encodes CASSLAFSSSTDTQYF.

The J gene is TRBJ1-2, the V gene TRBV29-1; D call uncertain. Germline V gene lookup returns CDR1 SQVTM and CDR2 ANQGSEA. Trimming removed 4 bases from V and 7 bases from J, with 13 bases in between. There are 12 residues in the CDR3. For the CDR3, the DNA is TGCAGCGTTGTGGCGGAACTATCTGGCTACACCTTC. It codes for CSVVAELSGYTF.

J is TRBJ1-2 and V is TRBV4-1, with D possibly matching TRBD1 (5 bases). The CDR3 consists of 17 residues. Germline CDR1 reads MGHRA; CDR2 reads YSYEKL. Trimming took 0 bases from V and 6 from J, leaving 20 bases between them. The CDR3 reads CASSQDKFVGRVNGYTF. The CDR3 coding sequence is TGCGCCAGCAGCCAAGATAAATTTGTGGGCAGGGTAAATGGCTACACCTTC.

This clonotype showed up many times. V and J are TRBV4-3 and TRBJ1-2; unclear D gene. The CDR3 length is 12 residues. Trimming cost V 0 bases and J 8 bases, with 7 bases left between them. Germline loops: CDR1 LGHNA, CDR2 YSLEER. CDR3 DNA: TGCGCCAGCAGCCAAGACCCCGGAGGCTACACCTTC. This gives the protein CASSQDPGGYTF.

The rearrangement uses TRBV4-2 and TRBJ2-5; TRBD2 is a possible D gene (5 bases). V was shortened by 4 bases and J by 1 base, with 19 bases between the two germline ends. Per germline, CDR1 LGHNA and CDR2 YNFKEQ. CDR3 length: 17 amino acids. The CDR3 reads CASSPQNPSGFQETQYF. The CDR3 DNA reads TGTGCCAGCAGCCCCCAAAATCCGTCGGGATTCCAAGAGACCCAGTACTTC.

The sample holds many counts of this clonotype. This chain joins TRBV6-2 or TRBV6-3 and TRBJ2-7, with D uncertain. The V end was cut by 2 bases, the J end by 0 bases, with 8 bases between. The CDR3 is 14 residues long. The germline gives CDR1 MNHEY, CDR2 SVGEGT. CDR3 nucleotide sequence: TGTGCCAGCAGTTACCGGCAGAGCTCCTACGAGCAGTACTTC. Residues: CASSYRQSSYEQYF.

This rearrangement joins TRBV5-1 to TRBJ1-6; 7 nucleotides match TRBD1. The CDR3 consists of 15 residues. Germline assignment: CDR1 SGHRS and CDR2 YFSETQ. V lost 2 bases, J lost 6 bases, and 5 bases stayed unmatched. DNA for the CDR3: TGCGCCAGCAGCTTAGGACAGGCCATTAATTCACCCCTCCACTTT. It is translated as CASSLGQAINSPLHF.

The rearrangement joins TRBV4-2 to TRBJ1-3; 8 bases align to TRBD1. Trimming took 4 bases from V and 4 from J; bases not matched to a gene: 9. The CDR3 runs to 16 residues. Germline V gene lookup returns CDR1 LGHNA and CDR2 YNFKEQ. The CDR3 spells CASSPRQGTTGNTIYF. The CDR3 region has the DNA TGTGCCAGCAGCCCCCGACAGGGGACCACGGGAAACACCATATATTTT.

V usage is TRBV12-3 or TRBV12-4 and J usage is TRBJ1-2; TRBD1 agrees at 8 bases. CDR3 length: 14 residues. With V trimmed by 0 bases and J by 8 bases, 5 bases remained unmatched. In DNA, the CDR3 is TGTGCCAGCAGTTTAGCAGGGACAGGATGGGGCTACACCTTC. It encodes CASSLAGTGWGYTF.

This clonotype was seen a few times. The CDR3 coding sequence is TGTGCCAGCAGTTGGTCCGTTCTATCACATGAGCAGTTCTTC. Amino acids: CASSWSVLSHEQFF. The V call is TRBV6-2 or TRBV6-3, the J call TRBJ2-1; D remains ambiguous. CDR1 is MNHEY and CDR2 is SVGEGT in the germline V gene. The CDR3 runs 14 residues. The ends were cut back, 4 bases at V and 8 bases at J, with 15 bases in the middle.

CDR3 DNA sequence: TGCGCCAGCAGCCACACTTGGGACAGTAAAGTCGATGAGCAGTTCTTC. Translation gives CASSHTWDSKVDEQFF. The rearrangement links TRBV5-1 to TRBJ2-1, with 7 bases identical to TRBD1. V gave up 4 bases and J gave up 8 bases; unmatched junction bases: 15. This CDR3 is built from 16 residues. The germline gives CDR1 SGHRS, CDR2 YFSETQ.

A single count supports this clonotype. The V gene is TRBV20-1, the J gene TRBJ1-1; maybe TRBD1 (5 bases). With 3 bases removed from V and 4 bases from J, the gap between germline ends came to 15 bases. The CDR3 has 14 amino acids. CDR1 and CDR2 from the germline V gene are DFQATT and SNEGSKA (reference sequence). CDR3 in amino acids: CSASTRVGSTEAFF. The CDR3, as DNA: TGCAGTGCTAGTACCAGGGTGGGGAGCACTGAAGCTTTCTTT.

This rearrangement joins TRBV5-1 to TRBJ2-3; D ambiguous. Germline loops: CDR1 SGHRS, CDR2 YFSETQ. The length of the CDR3 is 15 residues. V was trimmed by 0 bases and J by 1 base, leaving 9 bases between them. CDR3 nucleotide sequence: TGCGCCAGCAGCTTGGGGGCCAGTCGCACAGATACGCAGTATTTT. Its translation is CASSLGASRTDTQYF.

This rearrangement joins TRBV7-2 to TRBJ2-1, with D possibly matching TRBD1 (5 bases). The tail of the sequence fits TRBJ2-7 better, so the J call may be wrong. The CDR3 is 15 residues long. The germline CDR1 and CDR2 sequences are SGHTA and FQGNSA. CDR3 sequence: CASSLSSGWNNEQYF. The CDR3 DNA reads as TGTGCCAGCAGCTTATCTTCAGGGTGGAACAATGAGCAGTACTTC.